A few counts support the clone carrying this TCR beta chain. The antigen remains undetermined. The sample is drawn from a study of T cell repertoires in cytomegalovirus infection. Across the study: In public TCR beta signatures, there were indications of both CMV infection and matching HLA type.

TCRdb called the reads again in MiXCR, with one record for every CDR3 protein. This sample has 150,000 to 200,000 distinct CDR3 sequences; 28% occur once, and the top ten carry roughly 31%. The study's findings and limits: Ex vivo, HLA-C-restricted CMV-specific TCR beta clonotypes prevailed over the rest of the response. The study identified carriers of CMV plus the relevant HLA from cumulative public TCR beta family frequency.

The sequence came from a human donor in good health (CMV status not recorded). Some clones in this sample may be carry-over from other donors' samples. The specimen was PBMCs.

CDR3 nucleotides: TGTGCCAGCAGTACAGATAACTATGGCTACACCTTC. Translation gives CASSTDNYGYTF. The chain carries TRBV2 and TRBJ1-2; D unclear. Between the trimmed V and J ends, which lost 5 bases and 1 base, there was a span of 5 bases. Germline CDR1 is SNHLY and CDR2 is FYNNEI. The CDR3 has 12 residues.